Following are 32 T cell receptor beta chains from one sample sequenced in a study of metastatic and nonmetastatic thyroid tumors. Among the patients, none had received any treatment before thyroid surgery. TCRdb re-called clones via MiXCR from the PCR reads. The repertoire includes more than 15,000 clones, around a quarter of them detected once, and roughly 6.4% sits in the top ten. Sequencing was carried out using blood. The source is a female donor with papillary thyroid cancer or a benign thyroid nodule (not recorded which). Some clones in this sample may be carry-over from other donors' samples.

The genes are TRBV19 and TRBJ1-4; a weak D match, TRBD1 (5 bases). Germline values: CDR1 LNHDA, CDR2 SQIVND (reference sequence). With 10 bases removed from V and 7 bases from J, the gap between germline ends came to 16 bases. This CDR3 contains 13 residues. This chain's CDR3 is CATSGAGVEKLFF. The CDR3 nucleotides are TGTGCCACTTCCGGGGCAGGCGTTGAAAAACTGTTTTTT.

The J gene is TRBJ2-3, the V gene TRBV4-1; D possibly corresponds to TRBD2 (6 bases). V was pared by 1 base and J by 0 bases, with 17 bases between. This CDR3 has 18 residues. Germline V gene data show CDR1 as MGHRA and CDR2 as YSYEKL. This chain's CDR3 is CASSQAQRGSGSTDTQYF. The CDR3, as DNA: TGCGCCAGCAGCCAAGCCCAAAGAGGGAGCGGGAGCACAGATACGCAGTATTTT.

The chain joins TRBV11-2 to TRBJ1-2; a weak D match, TRBD1 (6 bases). Between the trimmed V and J ends, which lost 5 bases and 5 bases, there was a span of 21 bases. Germline CDR1 reads SGHAT; CDR2 reads FQNNGV. CDR3 length equals 16 residues. The CDR3 spells CASSPTTYQGRYGYTF. The DNA of the CDR3 is TGTGCCAGCAGCCCCACAACCTACCAGGGGCGGTATGGCTACACCTTC. Using reference TRBV11-2 and TRBJ1-2 for the parts outside the CDR3, the full variable domain is EAGVAQSPRYKIIEKRQSVAFWCNPISGHATLYWYQQILGQGPKLLIQFQNNGVVDDSQLPKDRFSAERLKGVDSTLKIQPAKLEDSAVYLCASSPTTYQGRYGYTFGSGTRLTVV.

This clone turned up a few times. The chain carries TRBV12-3 or TRBV12-4 and TRBJ2-7, with 9 bases identical to TRBD1. The J segment lost 2 bases and the V segment lost 6 bases, leaving 2 bases of the junction unmatched. The CDR3 totals 13 residues. CDR3 coding DNA: TGTGCCAGCAGGACAGGGGGAACCTACGAGCAGTACTTC. Translating it yields CASRTGGTYEQYF.

This sequence joins TRBV6-1 and TRBJ2-1; the D gene is possibly TRBD1 (7 bases). Germline V gene lookup returns CDR1 MNHNS and CDR2 SASEGT. This CDR3 has 15 amino acids. Trimming cost V 7 bases and J 10 bases, with 23 bases left between them. The chain's CDR3 is CASTAKEGAGVEQFF. The CDR3 DNA reads as TGTGCCAGCACCGCAAAGGAGGGGGCCGGGGTCGAGCAGTTCTTC.

In the case of this clone: At one end the junction does not follow the germline gene, possibly because of a read error. V usage is TRBV11-2 and J usage is TRBJ2-7; TRBD2 is a possible D gene (6 bases). Germline V gene lookup returns CDR1 SGHAT and CDR2 FQNNGV. The CDR3 is 12 amino acids. In DNA, the CDR3 is TGTGCCAGCAGCTTAGATCTAGTAACTAGCCACTTC. This sequence encodes CASSLDLVTSHF.

This clone was counted ten times or more. This sequence joins TRBV7-2 and TRBJ1-3; D is perhaps TRBD1 (5 bases). The germline V and J ends were trimmed by 5 bases and 1 base, with 9 bases remaining between them. This CDR3 region has 14 residues. The germline V gene encodes CDR1 SGHTA and CDR2 FQGNSA. In DNA, the CDR3 is TGTGCCAGCAGCGTAGGGGTTTCTGGAAACACCATATATTTT. It encodes CASSVGVSGNTIYF.

In this sample, this clone turned up many times. The sample holds other DNA sequences that translate to the same CDR3. The chain joins TRBV6-2 or TRBV6-3 to TRBJ2-7, with 9 bases fitting TRBD1. The CDR3 contains 13 residues. CDR1 and CDR2 (germline): MNHEY, SVGEGT. The ends lost 4 bases at V and 6 bases at J; junction bases unmatched: 4. As DNA, the CDR3 is TGTGCCAGCAGTTTTGGGACAGGGTCCGAGCAGTACTTC. This encodes CASSFGTGSEQYF.

A few counts support this clone. At one boundary the junction diverges from the germline segment, which might be a read error. The chain carries TRBV6-4 and TRBJ1-1, with a weak D call TRBD1 (6 bases). The germline gives CDR1 MRHNA, CDR2 SNTAGT. CDR3 length equals 14 residues. Here the CDR3 reads CASSYSGGDTEAFF. CDR3 DNA sequence: TGTGCCAGCAGTTACTCTGGGGGCGACACTGAAGCTTTCTTT.

V usage is TRBV7-9 and J usage is TRBJ2-7; 11 positions match TRBD1. The CDR3 is 15 amino acids. V gave up 5 bases and J gave up 4 bases; unmatched junction bases: 7. Germline V gives CDR1 SEHNR, CDR2 FQNEAQ (reference sequence). The CDR3 sequence is CASSNRDRGMYEQYF. CDR3 in DNA: TGTGCCAGCAGCAACCGGGACAGGGGGATGTACGAGCAGTACTTC.

This clone was observed many times. J is TRBJ2-6 and V is TRBV4-1; no firm D call. There are 17 residues in the CDR3. Germline V gives CDR1 MGHRA, CDR2 YSYEKL. The V gene lost 4 bases and the J gene lost 0 bases, with 13 bases spanning the gap. The DNA of the CDR3 is TGCGCCAGCAGCCCCAACCGGGTTACCTCTGGGGCCAACGTCCTGACTTTC. It encodes CASSPNRVTSGANVLTF.

This clone was picked up many times. The J gene is TRBJ2-3, the V gene TRBV25-1, with TRBD1 identical over 8 bases. CDR1 is MGHDK and CDR2 is SYGVNS in the germline V gene. The CDR3 consists of 17 residues. V shed 3 bases, J shed 1 base, and the junction held 9 bases outside the gene matches. This chain's CDR3 is CASSDPFQGAGTDTQYF. The CDR3 DNA reads TGTGCCAGCAGTGACCCGTTCCAGGGGGCCGGCACAGATACGCAGTATTTT.

This clone was counted ten times or more. This chain uses TRBV24-1 with TRBJ1-2, with D unresolved. Trimming cost V 3 bases and J 8 bases, with 12 bases left between them. This CDR3 contains 13 residues. Germline V gene lookup returns CDR1 KGHDR and CDR2 SFDVKD. The CDR3 coding sequence is TGTGCCACCAGTGATGCCGGTCTTGGGGGCTACACCTTC. Its translation is CATSDAGLGGYTF.

This clone came up many times. V gene TRBV11-2 combines with J gene TRBJ2-7, with 13 bases lining up with TRBD2. V lost 7 bases to trimming and J lost 4 bases; unmatched junction nucleotides: 10. From germline, CDR1 is SGHAT and CDR2 FQNNGV. This CDR3 is 16 amino acids long. The CDR3 DNA sequence: TGTGCCAGCACCCTTGGGGGACTAGCGGGATCTTACGAGCAGTACTTC. This encodes CASTLGGLAGSYEQYF.

This clone was counted at least ten times. A much bigger clone sits one base away, suggesting this may be a read error. The same CDR3 also results from other DNA sequences found in this sample. The chain has TRBV4-1 and TRBJ2-7, with TRBD2 matching 13 bases. Germline lookup yields CDR1 MGHRA and CDR2 YSYEKL. V shed 0 bases, J shed 4 bases, and the junction held 3 bases outside the gene matches. The CDR3 has 16 residues. The CDR3 nucleotides read TGCGCCAGCAGCCAAGAGCCACTAGCGGGGGGGTACGAGCAGTACTTC. Its translation: CASSQEPLAGGYEQYF.

In regard to this clone: The junction shows a germline mismatch at one end, possibly a read error. The rearrangement uses TRBV11-2 and TRBJ2-1, with 8 bases lining up with TRBD2. Looked up from germline, CDR1 is SGHAT and CDR2 is FQNNGV. The CDR3 has 15 amino acids. DNA for the CDR3: TGTGCCAGCAGCCAGGTACTAGCGGTAGGCAATGGGCAGTTCTTC. It encodes CASSQVLAVGNGQFF.

V usage is TRBV4-1 and J usage is TRBJ1-2; D gene uncertain. The CDR3 totals 14 residues. Germline CDR1 and CDR2: MGHRA and YSYEKL. The V end was cut by 3 bases, the J end by 2 bases, with 10 bases between. As DNA, the CDR3 is TGCGCCAGCAGCCACAGGACCCAAAACTATGGCTACACCTTC. Amino acids: CASSHRTQNYGYTF.

This clone was seen repeatedly, ten times or more. The chain uses TRBV25-1 and TRBJ2-2; no clear D. The ends were cut back, 6 bases at V and 7 bases at J, with 12 bases in the middle. Germline-derived CDR1 and CDR2 are MGHDK and SYGVNS. The CDR3 is 13 amino acids. DNA for the CDR3: TGTGCCAGCAGCTTGACGGAGATCGGGGAGCTGTTTTTT. Translated, it gives CASSLTEIGELFF.

This clone has more than one count but fewer than ten. This rearrangement joins TRBV28 to TRBJ1-2, with TRBD1 matching over 9 bases. The germline V gene has CDR1 MDHEN and CDR2 SYDVKM. J lost 5 bases, V lost 6 bases, and 1 base had no gene match. The CDR3 is 12 residues long. For the CDR3, the DNA is TGTGCCAGCAGCGACAGGGGGTATGGCTACACCTTC. Its protein is CASSDRGYGYTF.

This chain links TRBV6-1 with TRBJ1-1; D not resolved. In germline, CDR1 is MNHNS, CDR2 SASEGT. This CDR3 region has 13 residues. V lost 0 bases, J lost 1 base, and 3 bases lay in between. CDR3 in DNA: TGTGCCAGCAGTGAAGCTAGGAACACTGAAGCTTTCTTT. Residues: CASSEARNTEAFF.

This clone has only a few counts. This chain uses TRBV28 with TRBJ1-2; D is perhaps TRBD1 (5 bases). Germline V gives CDR1 MDHEN, CDR2 SYDVKM. The CDR3 runs 12 residues. V lost 4 bases and J lost 5, with 8 bases in between. The CDR3 here is CASSSDTYGYTF. The CDR3, as DNA: TGTGCCAGCAGTTCGGACACTTATGGCTACACCTTC.

This clone was seen ten or more times. The CDR3 DNA reads as TGTGCCAGTAGTTGGGTCGGGGGGTCTAACACCGGGGAGCTGTTTTTT. Protein product: CASSWVGGSNTGELFF. The chain joins TRBV19 to TRBJ2-2, with TRBD2 identical over 7 bases. Unmatched junction bases numbered 8, after V lost 5 bases and J lost 2 bases. The CDR3 length is 16 residues. Germline V gene data show CDR1 as LNHDA and CDR2 as SQIVND (reference sequence).

The CDR3 DNA reads as TGCAGTGCGTTACCGGGACAGGGGGACGGCTACACCTTC. Protein sequence: CSALPGQGDGYTF. The V and J genes are TRBV20-1 and TRBJ1-2; TRBD1 matches at 11 bases. This CDR3 has 13 residues. Trimming removed 6 bases from V and 8 bases from J; junction bases left unmatched: 8. Per germline, CDR1 DFQATT and CDR2 SNEGSKA (reference sequence).

The V and J genes are TRBV6-1 and TRBJ2-7; possible D gene TRBD1, 6 bases. Germline V lookup: CDR1 MNHNS, CDR2 SASEGT. V lost 7 bases, J lost 2 bases, and 12 bases lay in between. The CDR3 extends over 13 amino acids. CDR3 sequence reads: CASKGQKTYEQYF. The CDR3 DNA sequence: TGTGCCAGCAAAGGACAGAAGACCTACGAGCAGTACTTC.

This clone was detected a few times. V gene TRBV6-1 combines with J gene TRBJ2-1; the D gene is possibly TRBD2 (5 bases). V dropped 7 bases and J dropped 6 bases, with 13 bases sitting between them. Germline lookup yields CDR1 MNHNS and CDR2 SASEGT. This CDR3 region has 13 residues. CDR3 protein: CASTGNLGNEQFF. For the CDR3, the DNA is TGTGCCAGCACCGGGAACCTCGGCAATGAGCAGTTCTTC.

V usage is TRBV15 and J usage is TRBJ1-5, with D unclear. Germline V gene lookup returns CDR1 LNHNV and CDR2 YYDKDF (reference sequence). Deletions cut 5 bases from V and 0 bases from J, with 26 bases between. The CDR3 sequence is 20 residues long. The CDR3 is CATSVKPPGGEGYSNQPQHF. The CDR3 coding sequence is TGTGCCACCAGCGTAAAACCCCCGGGAGGCGAGGGATATAGCAATCAGCCCCAGCATTTT.

The chain combines TRBV28 with TRBJ1-2; tentative D call: TRBD1 (6 bases). CDR3 length equals 13 residues. The germline CDR1 and CDR2 sequences are MDHEN and SYDVKM. V dropped 5 bases and J dropped 4 bases, with 11 bases sitting between them. The CDR3 spells CASSLRGGYGYTF. In nucleotides, the CDR3 is TGTGCCAGCAGTCTCAGGGGTGGCTATGGCTACACCTTC.

In this sample, this clone turned up many times. The V and J genes are TRBV5-4 and TRBJ2-1, with TRBD2 matching over 10 bases. CDR1 and CDR2 from the germline V gene are SGHNT and YYREEE (reference sequence). The CDR3 is made up of 15 amino acids. The V and J ends lost 4 bases and 3 bases, in that order; junction bases with no gene match: 4. The CDR3 nucleotides are TGTGCCAGCAGCCCCGGACTAGCGGACTACAATGAGCAGTTCTTC. Amino acid sequence: CASSPGLADYNEQFF.

Comments on this clone: At one of its ends the junction is not consistent with the germline gene, which may arise from a read error. The V gene is TRBV6-2 or TRBV6-3, the J gene TRBJ2-6; 9 positions agree with TRBD2. The germline V gene encodes CDR1 MNHEY and CDR2 SVGEGT. There are 18 residues in the CDR3. The CDR3 bases are TGTGCCAGCAGTTCAAAGGGCGGGAGGGCGTCTGGGGCAAACGTCCTGACTTTC. The encoded protein is CASSSKGGRASGANVLTF.

This clone was detected only a few times. The chain joins TRBV6-1 to TRBJ2-7; 7 nucleotides align to TRBD1. V lost 1 base, J lost 3 bases, and 12 bases stayed unmatched. This CDR3 comprises 17 residues. Germline CDR1 and CDR2: MNHNS and SASEGT. For the CDR3, the DNA is TGTGCCAGCAGTGAAGAGTCCCCGGGACAGCCATTCTACGAGCAGTACTTC. It codes for CASSEESPGQPFYEQYF.

The chain combines TRBV6-1 with TRBJ2-1; TRBD2 matches at 9 bases. In germline, CDR1 is MNHNS, CDR2 SASEGT. Germline trimming cut 6 bases from V and 10 bases from J; bases unmatched to any gene: 16. The CDR3 runs 16 residues. In DNA form, the CDR3 reads TGTGCCAGCAGCAGCTTAGTAGCGGGAGCGGTAGGCGAGCAGTTCTTC. Translation gives CASSSLVAGAVGEQFF.

The V call is TRBV7-9, the J call TRBJ1-2, with TRBD1 as a possible D gene (5 bases). V was shortened by 3 bases and J by 10 bases, with 15 bases between the two germline ends. The CDR3 extends over 13 amino acids. The germline gives CDR1 SEHNR, CDR2 FQNEAQ (reference sequence). The CDR3 region is CASSLTVGHVYTF. The CDR3 region has the DNA TGTGCCAGCAGCTTGACAGTGGGCCATGTCTACACCTTC.